Included here is one T cell receptor (beta chain) sequence, with context. This record belongs to a study of blood T cell repertoires in COVID-19. V was pared by 0 bases and J by 4 bases, with 10 bases of the junction left unmatched. The CDR3 totals 17 residues. The germline V gene encodes CDR1 MGHRA and CDR2 YSYEKL. Clones were sequenced by immunoSEQ multiplex PCR, and TCRdb holds only the in-frame ones, with some missing. The table includes some 490,000 clones, around 85% detected once. The chain combines TRBV4-1 with TRBJ1-2; 8 nucleotides align to TRBD1. Material: PBMCs or T cells enriched from blood (not recorded which). The origin of this receptor is a woman aged 60 to 75 who had recovered from COVID-19. The CDR3 sequence is CASSQEENWGTGYGYTF. The CDR3 nucleotides are TGCGCCAGCAGCCAAGAGGAGAACTGGGGGACAGGCTATGGCTACACCTTC.